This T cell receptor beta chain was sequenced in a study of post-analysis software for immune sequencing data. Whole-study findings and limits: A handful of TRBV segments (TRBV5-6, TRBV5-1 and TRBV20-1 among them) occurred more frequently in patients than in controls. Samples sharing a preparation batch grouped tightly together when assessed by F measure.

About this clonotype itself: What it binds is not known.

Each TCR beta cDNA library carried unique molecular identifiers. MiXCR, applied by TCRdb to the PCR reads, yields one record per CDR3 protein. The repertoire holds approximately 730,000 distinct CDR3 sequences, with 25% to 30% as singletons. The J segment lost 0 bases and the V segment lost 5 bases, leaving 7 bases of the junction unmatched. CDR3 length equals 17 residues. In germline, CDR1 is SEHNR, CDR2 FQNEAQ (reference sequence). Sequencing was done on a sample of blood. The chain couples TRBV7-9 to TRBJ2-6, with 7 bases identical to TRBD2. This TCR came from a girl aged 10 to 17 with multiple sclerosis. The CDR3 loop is CASSQTREASGANVLTF. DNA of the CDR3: TGTGCCAGCAGCCAAACCCGGGAGGCCTCTGGGGCCAACGTCCTGACTTTC.